This T cell receptor beta chain was captured in a study of T cell responses to AZD1222 COVID-19 vaccine. Study-level findings and limits: There were mostly white British donors and more females than males, and clonal diversity was possibly underestimated.

Regarding this clone: Its matching antigen is unknown.

Sequenced by immunoSEQ multiplex PCR; TCRdb stores in-frame clones only, minus some. The sample lists 200,000 or so clones, 85% to 95% occurring once. The clonotype was recovered from an adult who received the AZD1222 COVID-19 vaccine. Here the sequenced sample was peripheral blood, taken 28 days after the second AZD1222 dose.

The CDR3 DNA reads as TGCGCCAGCAGCCAGTTTGCCGGGACATTGCCGTATCAGCCCCAGCATTTT. Protein product: CASSQFAGTLPYQPQHF. J is TRBJ1-5 and V is TRBV4-1; perhaps TRBD1 as D (6 bases). Germline lookup yields CDR1 MGHRA and CDR2 YSYEKL. V dropped 3 bases and J dropped 5 bases, with 20 bases sitting between them. The CDR3 runs 17 residues.